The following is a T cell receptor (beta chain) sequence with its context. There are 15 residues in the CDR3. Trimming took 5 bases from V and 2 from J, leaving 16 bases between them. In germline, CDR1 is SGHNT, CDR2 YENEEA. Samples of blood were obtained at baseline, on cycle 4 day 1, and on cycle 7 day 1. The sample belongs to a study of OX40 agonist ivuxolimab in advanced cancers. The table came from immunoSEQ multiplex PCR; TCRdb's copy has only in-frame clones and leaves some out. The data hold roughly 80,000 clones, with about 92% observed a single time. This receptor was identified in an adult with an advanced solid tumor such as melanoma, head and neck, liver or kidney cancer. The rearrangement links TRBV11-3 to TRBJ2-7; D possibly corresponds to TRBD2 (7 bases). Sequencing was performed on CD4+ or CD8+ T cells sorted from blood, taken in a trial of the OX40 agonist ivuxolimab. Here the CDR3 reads CASSPEGGVTYEQYF. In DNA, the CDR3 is TGTGCCAGCAGCCCGGAGGGGGGGGTTACCTACGAGCAGTACTTC.